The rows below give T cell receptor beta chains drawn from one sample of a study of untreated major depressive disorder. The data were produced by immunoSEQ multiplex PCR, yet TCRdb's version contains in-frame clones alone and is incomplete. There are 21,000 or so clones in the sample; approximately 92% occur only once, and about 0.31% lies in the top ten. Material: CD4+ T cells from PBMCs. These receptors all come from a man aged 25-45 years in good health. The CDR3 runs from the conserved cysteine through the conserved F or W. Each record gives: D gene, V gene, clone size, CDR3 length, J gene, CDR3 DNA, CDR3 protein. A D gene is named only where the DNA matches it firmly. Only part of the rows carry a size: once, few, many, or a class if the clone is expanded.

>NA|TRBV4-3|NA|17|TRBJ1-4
TGCGCCAGCAGCCAAGAGAGATGGCAATCGACTAATGAAAAACTGTTTTTT
CASSQERWQSTNEKLFF
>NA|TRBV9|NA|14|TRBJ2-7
TGTGCCAGCAGCCCCCACAGGACCTCCTACGAGCAGTACTTC
CASSPHRTSYEQYF
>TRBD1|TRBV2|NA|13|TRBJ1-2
TGTGCCAGCAGTATGACAGGGGGCATTGGCTACACCTTC
CASSMTGGIGYTF
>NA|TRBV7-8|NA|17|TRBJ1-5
TGTGCCAGCAGCCCGCAAGGGGGACGCGGGGCCAATCAGCCCCAGCATTTT
CASSPQGGRGANQPQHF
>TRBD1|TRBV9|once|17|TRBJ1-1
TGTGCCAGCGCTCCAGGGGGGCAGGGGGCCTGGAGCACTGAAGCTTTCTTT
CASAPGGQGAWSTEAFF
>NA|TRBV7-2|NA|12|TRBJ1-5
TGTGCCAGCAGCCTAGATCAGTGGTCCCAGCATTTT
CASSLDQWSQHF
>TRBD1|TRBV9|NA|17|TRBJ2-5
TGTGCCAGCGGCGGGACAGGGTCCCTCCAATCGGGGGAGACCCAGTACTTC
CASGGTGSLQSGETQYF
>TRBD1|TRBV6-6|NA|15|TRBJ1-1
TGTGCCAGCAGCCCCGGGACAGGGGGCAACACTGAAGCTTTCTTT
CASSPGTGGNTEAFF
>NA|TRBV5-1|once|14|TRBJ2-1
TGCGCCAGCAGCCCCAATGTTCCTTACAATGAGCAGTTCTTC
CASSPNVPYNEQFF
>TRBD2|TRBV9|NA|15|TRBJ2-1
TGTGCCAGCAGCGTAGGTAGCGGGGGTTACAATGAGCAGTTCTTC
CASSVGSGGYNEQFF
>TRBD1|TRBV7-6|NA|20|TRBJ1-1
TGTGCCAGCAGCTCCTACCCTCAGACAGGGGAGAAATGGCTGAGGGCTGAAGCTTTCTTT
CASSSYPQTGEKWLRAEAFF
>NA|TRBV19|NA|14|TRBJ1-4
TGTGCCAGTAGTATACAGGGTAGAAGGGAAAAACTGTTTTTT
CASSIQGRREKLFF
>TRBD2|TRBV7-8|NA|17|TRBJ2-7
TGTGCCAGCAGCCGATCCCCGGGGGGGATGAGCTCCTACGAGCAGTACTTC
CASSRSPGGMSSYEQYF
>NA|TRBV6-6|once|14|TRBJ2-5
TGTGCCACCAGACCCGGGACGAGGAAAGAGACCCAGTACTTC
CATRPGTRKETQYF
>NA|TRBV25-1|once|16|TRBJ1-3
TGTGCCAGCAGTCTGCGGACCGCTTCCTCCGGGAGCACCATATATTTT
CASSLRTASSGSTIYF
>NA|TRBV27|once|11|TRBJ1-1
TGTGCCAGCCGGAAGAACACTGAAGCTTTCTTT
CASRKNTEAFF
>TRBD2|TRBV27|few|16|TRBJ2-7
TGTGCCAGCAGTTTTTGGCTAGCGGGAGGTCTTCAGGAGCAGTACTTC
CASSFWLAGGLQEQYF
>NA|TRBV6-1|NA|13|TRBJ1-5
TGTGCCAGCAGTGAGAGGGTAGGTCAGCCCCAGCATTTT
CASSERVGQPQHF
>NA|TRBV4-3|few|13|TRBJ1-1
TGCGCCAGCAGTAACGACAGGAACACTGAAGCTTTCTTT
CASSNDRNTEAFF
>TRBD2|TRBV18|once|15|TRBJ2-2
TGTGCCAGCTCACTAGCGGGAGGAAACACCGGGGAGCTGTTTTTT
CASSLAGGNTGELFF
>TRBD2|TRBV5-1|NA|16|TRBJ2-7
TGCGCCAGCAGCCCGGGGGGACTAGCGGGAGCCTACGAGCAGTACTTC
CASSPGGLAGAYEQYF
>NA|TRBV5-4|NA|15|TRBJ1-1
TGTGCCAGCAGCAACCGGGACCGGGAGAACACTGAAGCTTTCTTT
CASSNRDRENTEAFF
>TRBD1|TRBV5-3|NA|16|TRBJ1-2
TGTGCCAGAAGCAGAGGACAGGGTCGGGGCGACTATGGCTACACCTTC
CARSRGQGRGDYGYTF
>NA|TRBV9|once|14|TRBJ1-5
TGTGCCAGCAGCTTTCGACAGGACAATCAGCCCCAGCATTTT
CASSFRQDNQPQHF
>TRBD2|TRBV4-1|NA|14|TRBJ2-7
TGCGCCAGCAGCCGACTAGCGGGAGTGTACGAGCAGTACTTC
CASSRLAGVYEQYF
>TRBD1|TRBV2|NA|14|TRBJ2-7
TGTGCCAGCAGCCGGACAGGGGCTTTCTACGAGCAGTACTTC
CASSRTGAFYEQYF
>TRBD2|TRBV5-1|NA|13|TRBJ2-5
TGCGCCAGCAGCTGGACTAGCGGAGAGACCCAGTACTTC
CASSWTSGETQYF
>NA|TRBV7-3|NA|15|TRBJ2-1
TGTGCCAGCAGCTTAACTGGCGGGTCCTACAATGAGCAGTTCTTC
CASSLTGGSYNEQFF
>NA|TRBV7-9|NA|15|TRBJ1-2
TGTGCCAGCAGCCGCGATACAGGGCTGGGCTATGGCTACACCTTC
CASSRDTGLGYGYTF
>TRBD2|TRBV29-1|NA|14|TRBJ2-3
TGCAGCGTTATCGCGGGGGAGGGCACAGATACGCAGTATTTT
CSVIAGEGTDTQYF
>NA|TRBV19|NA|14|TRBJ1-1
TGTGCCAGTACGGGCGGAGCCATGAACACTGAAGCTTTCTTT
CASTGGAMNTEAFF
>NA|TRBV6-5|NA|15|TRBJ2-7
TGTGCCAGCAGTTACGGGGGAACAGGCGGCTACGAGCAGTACTTC
CASSYGGTGGYEQYF
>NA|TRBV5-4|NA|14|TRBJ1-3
TGTGCCAGCAGCCCCGAAGGCTCTGGAAACACCATATATTTT
CASSPEGSGNTIYF